This is a list of T cell receptor beta chains from one sample in a study of T cells after yellow fever vaccination. TCRdb reprocessed the 5' RACE reads via MiXCR and lists one record per CDR3 protein. The table lists about 320,000 distinct CDR3 sequences, around a tenth of them singletons. Specimen: CD4+ T cells sorted from PBMCs, collected 45 days after the yellow fever booster vaccination. These receptors were taken from a man younger than 35 who received the YFV17D yellow fever vaccine. The CDR3 runs from the conserved cysteine through the conserved F or W. Each record gives: V gene, D gene, clone size, J gene, CDR3 DNA, CDR3 protein. The D gene is left open where the match is weak. Part of the rows lack a size; the others show once, few, many or a class for expanded clones.

TRBV20-1,NA,NA,TRBJ2-5,TGCAGTGCTAGAGAGCAGACAGGGAGGGAGACCCAGTACTTC,CSAREQTGRETQYF
TRBV20-1,NA,NA,TRBJ2-3,TGCAGTGCTAGAGATGAGAGCACAGATACGCAGTATTTT,CSARDESTDTQYF
TRBV5-1,NA,many,TRBJ2-4,TGCGCCAGCAGCTTGGATGGGTGGGCCAAAAACATTCAGTACTTC,CASSLDGWAKNIQYF
TRBV7-6,TRBD1,many,TRBJ1-5,TGTGCCAGCAGCTTCACAGGGGATCAGCCCCAGCATTTT,CASSFTGDQPQHF
TRBV3-1,NA,NA,TRBJ2-3,TGTGCCAGCAGCCGTAGGGGGGGCGCGCAGTATTTT,CASSRRGGAQYF
TRBV6-5,NA,many,TRBJ2-2,TGTGCCAGCAGTTACGGAGAAAGGGGCTGGAACACCGGGGAGCTGTTTTTT,CASSYGERGWNTGELFF
TRBV7-9,TRBD2,NA,TRBJ2-3,TGTGCCAGCAGCCCCTTTCGGCTAGCGGGGGGGCGGCGCACAGATACGCAGTATTTT,CASSPFRLAGGRRTDTQYF
TRBV20-1,TRBD2,NA,TRBJ2-3,TGCAGTGCCCCAGAACTAGCGGGGGGAACAGATACGCAGTATTTT,CSAPELAGGTDTQYF
TRBV2,NA,NA,TRBJ1-5,TGTGCCAGCAGCGAGCAGGGCTTGCGCAATCAGCCCCAGCATTTT,CASSEQGLRNQPQHF
TRBV3-1,NA,NA,TRBJ2-3,TGTGCCAGCAGCCACGCTACAGGGTCAGATACGCAGTATTTT,CASSHATGSDTQYF
TRBV7-2,NA,NA,TRBJ2-3,TGTGCCAGCAGCTTAAGCCTCGGGCGGGATACGCAGTATTTT,CASSLSLGRDTQYF
TRBV4-2,NA,NA,TRBJ2-2,TGTGCCAGCAGCCAAGATCCCAGGGGCAAAAGAAACACCGGGGAGCTGTTTTTT,CASSQDPRGKRNTGELFF
TRBV5-1,NA,NA,TRBJ1-2,TGCGCCAGCAGCTTGATATCAGGCAACTATGGCTACACCTTC,CASSLISGNYGYTF
TRBV4-2,TRBD2,few,TRBJ2-5,TGTGCCAGCAGTCCTCGCCGGGGGGTCGTCCAAGAGACCCAGTACTTC,CASSPRRGVVQETQYF
TRBV20-1,TRBD1,NA,TRBJ2-5,TGCAGTGCTAGAGATACCCAGACAGGGGAGTGGACCCAGTACTTC,CSARDTQTGEWTQYF
TRBV20-1,TRBD2,NA,TRBJ2-5,TGCAGTGCTAGACTAGCGGGGGGAGAGACCCAGTACTTC,CSARLAGGETQYF
TRBV9,TRBD2,NA,TRBJ2-5,TGTGCCAGCAGCGTAGTGGGGGGGCAAGAGACCCAGTACTTC,CASSVVGGQETQYF
TRBV7-2,NA,few,TRBJ1-2,TGTGCCAGCAGCTTAGCGAACCAGGGCAACTACACCTTC,CASSLANQGNYTF
TRBV19,NA,NA,TRBJ1-2,TGTGCCAGTAAACGGGGAGGCGCCATAAACTATGGCTACACCTTC,CASKRGGAINYGYTF
TRBV10-1,NA,many,TRBJ2-3,TGCGCCAGCAGTAGCCGGGACCCGACCACAGATACGCAGTATTTT,CASSSRDPTTDTQYF
TRBV7-3,TRBD2,few,TRBJ2-3,TGTGCCAGCAGCCGGGGGGGCCTCACAGATACGCAGTATTTT,CASSRGGLTDTQYF
TRBV28,TRBD1,NA,TRBJ2-3,TGTGCCAGCAGGCCACAGGGGAGCACAGATACGCAGTATTTT,CASRPQGSTDTQYF
TRBV6-5,TRBD1,NA,TRBJ2-5,TGTGCCAGCAGTTACTCCAGGGCCGGGACAGGGAAGACCCAGTACTTC,CASSYSRAGTGKTQYF
TRBV5-1,TRBD1,NA,TRBJ1-1,TGCGCCAGCAGCATAACCCGACAGGGGACTGAAGCTTTCTTT,CASSITRQGTEAFF
TRBV6-1,NA,NA,TRBJ1-4,TGTGCCAGCAGTGAAGCCCTGGGTCCAGGGGAAAAACTGTTTTTT,CASSEALGPGEKLFF
TRBV7-2,NA,few,TRBJ2-1,TGTGCCAGCAGCCCGGGGGGCGGGGCCTCCAATGAGCAGTTCTTC,CASSPGGGASNEQFF
TRBV20-1,NA,NA,TRBJ2-7,TGCAGTGCTAAGGTCTCCTACGAGCAGTACTTC,CSAKVSYEQYF
TRBV3-1,NA,NA,TRBJ2-3,TGTGCCAGCAGCCAAGATCCCGGTGCCACAGATACGCAGTATTTT,CASSQDPGATDTQYF
TRBV7-2,NA,few,TRBJ2-4,TGTGCCAGCAGCTTATTTGTCGGGGAGCGACGACTAGCCAAAAACATTCAGTACTTC,CASSLFVGERRLAKNIQYF
TRBV20-1,NA,NA,TRBJ2-2,TGCAGTGCTAGAGATGCGCACAGGGTCACCGGGGAGCTGTTTTTT,CSARDAHRVTGELFF
TRBV7-9,NA,NA,TRBJ1-6,TGTGCCAGCAGCTTACTTCTGGAGGGCACATATAATTCACCCCTCCACTTT,CASSLLLEGTYNSPLHF
TRBV9,NA,few,TRBJ2-2,TGTGCCAGCAGCCCCATCCCTAAGGGTCGCACCGGGGAGCTGTTTTTT,CASSPIPKGRTGELFF
TRBV12-3/TRBV12-4,NA,few,TRBJ2-2,TGTGCCAGCATCTATTCCGGGACGGGGAACACCGGGGAGCTGTTTTTT,CASIYSGTGNTGELFF
TRBV6-2/TRBV6-3,NA,once,TRBJ2-2,TGTGCCACCAAGCAAGGGCTCGGGGAGCTGTTTTTT,CATKQGLGELFF
TRBV10-3,NA,few,TRBJ2-3,TGTGCCACCCGGACCTCCGGGGCAGATACGCAGTATTTT,CATRTSGADTQYF
TRBV7-2,NA,few,TRBJ1-6,TGTGCCACCAGGCCTCCTAGCTCCTATAATTCACCCCTCCACTTT,CATRPPSSYNSPLHF
TRBV12-3/TRBV12-4,NA,NA,TRBJ2-2,TGTGCCAGCCACACTTGGCTGAGCACCGGGGAGCTGTTTTTT,CASHTWLSTGELFF
TRBV5-1,TRBD1,NA,TRBJ2-5,TGCGCCAGCAGAAGACAGGGGCCGGGAGAGACCCAGTACTTC,CASRRQGPGETQYF
TRBV3-1,NA,few,TRBJ2-5,TGTGCCAGCAGCCACTTCGGGGAGACCCAGTACTTC,CASSHFGETQYF
TRBV7-2,NA,few,TRBJ2-7,TGTGCCAGCAGCTTGGGGGACTCCTACGAGCAGTACTTC,CASSLGDSYEQYF
TRBV18,NA,NA,TRBJ1-1,TGTGCCAGCTCACCCTTAGAGGGGGAAGCTTTCTTT,CASSPLEGEAFF
TRBV11-2,NA,NA,TRBJ2-3,TGTGCCAGCAGCTCAAATACCCAGCCCACAGATACGCAGTATTTT,CASSSNTQPTDTQYF
TRBV20-1,NA,few,TRBJ1-3,TGCAGTGCTAGAGCGCAGGGTACTGGAAACACCATATATTTT,CSARAQGTGNTIYF
TRBV5-4,TRBD2,NA,TRBJ2-3,TGTGCCAGCAGCCTACCCGGCGGGGGGGCGGATACGCAGTATTTT,CASSLPGGGADTQYF
TRBV12-5,NA,few,TRBJ2-3,TGTGCTAGTGGTCTGACGGGGAAGCAGTATTTT,CASGLTGKQYF
TRBV6-2/TRBV6-3,NA,few,TRBJ1-2,TGTGCCAGCATACGGTCCGGGGGCTATGGCTACACCTTC,CASIRSGGYGYTF
TRBV15,TRBD1,many,TRBJ2-5,TGTGCCACCAGCTCAATTCGACAGGGGCCTCAAGAGACCCAGTACTTC,CATSSIRQGPQETQYF
TRBV7-3,NA,NA,TRBJ2-2,TGTGCCAGCAGCTTATGGTCGGGGGAGCTGTTTTTT,CASSLWSGELFF
TRBV9,NA,few,TRBJ2-5,TGTGCCAGCAGCGTAGGGGCAGGGGAAGAGACCCAGTACTTC,CASSVGAGEETQYF
TRBV7-2,TRBD2,many,TRBJ2-2,TGTGCCAGCAGCCCAAGACTAGCGCTCATTGGCGGGGAGCTGTTTTTT,CASSPRLALIGGELFF
TRBV20-1,NA,few,TRBJ1-2,TGCAGTGCTAGAGCTTTATGGTTTGGCTATGGCTACACCTTC,CSARALWFGYGYTF
TRBV5-6,NA,NA,TRBJ1-1,TGTGCCAGCAGCTTGGTTCTAGTGGGGCAGGCCACTGAAGCTTTCTTT,CASSLVLVGQATEAFF
TRBV12-3/TRBV12-4,TRBD2,many,TRBJ2-2,TGTGCCAGCAGTCCGACTAGCTGGAACACCGGGGAGCTGTTTTTT,CASSPTSWNTGELFF
TRBV5-1,NA,NA,TRBJ1-6,TGCGCCAGCAGCTTGGTACAGTATAATTCACCCCTCCACTTT,CASSLVQYNSPLHF
TRBV4-2,NA,few,TRBJ1-5,TGTGCCAGCAGCTCCCAAGGGCCCTATAGCAATCAGCCCCAGCATTTT,CASSSQGPYSNQPQHF
TRBV6-2/TRBV6-3,NA,NA,TRBJ1-5,TGTGCCAGCAGTTACAGAAATCAGCCCCAGCATTTT,CASSYRNQPQHF
TRBV19,TRBD1,NA,TRBJ2-5,TGTGCCAGTAGCCCGGGACAGGCCCCGGAGACCCAGTACTTC,CASSPGQAPETQYF